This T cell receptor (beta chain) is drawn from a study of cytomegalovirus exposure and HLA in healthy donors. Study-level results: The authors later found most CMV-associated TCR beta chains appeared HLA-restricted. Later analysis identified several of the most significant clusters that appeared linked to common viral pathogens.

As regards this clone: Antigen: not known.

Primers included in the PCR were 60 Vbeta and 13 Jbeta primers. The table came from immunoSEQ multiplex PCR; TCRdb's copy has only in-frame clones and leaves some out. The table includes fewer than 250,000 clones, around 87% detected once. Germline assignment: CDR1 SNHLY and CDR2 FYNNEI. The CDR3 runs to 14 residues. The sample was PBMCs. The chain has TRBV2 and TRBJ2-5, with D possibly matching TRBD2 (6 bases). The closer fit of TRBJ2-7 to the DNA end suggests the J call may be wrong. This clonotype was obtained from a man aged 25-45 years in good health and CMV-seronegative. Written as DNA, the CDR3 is TGTGCCAGCGGAGGGGCGAACATGGGGTACGAGCAGTACTTC. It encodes CASGGANMGYEQYF.